The 6 T cell receptor beta chains in this list originate from one sample, sequenced in a study of vaccination effects on CD4 cells after COVID-19. Antigens for these TCRs are unknown. Antigen-specific CD4+ T cells expanded by the ViraFEST assay with viral peptide pools were then sequenced. CD4+ T cell isolation took place after 10 days of culture. Confirmation by PCR established that the person had SARS-CoV-2 infection between March and December 2020. Produced via immunoSEQ multiplex PCR; TCRdb's table is partial and in-frame only. The sample includes more than 20,000 clones, over 70% seen only once; the top ten take about 37%. Here the sequenced sample was CD4+ T cells from PBMCs cultured with a peptide pool, taken before COVID-19 vaccination. The receptors come from a human donor who had a prior SARS-CoV-2 infection.

CDR3 nucleotides: TGTGCCAGCAGCGTAGGGGGGACAGGGGGAGATGAGCAGTTCTTC. Translated, it gives CASSVGGTGGDEQFF. J is TRBJ2-1 and V is TRBV9; 11 nucleotides line up with TRBD1. V dropped 0 bases and J dropped 8; count of bases not matched to a gene: 4. The CDR3 is 15 amino acids. Germline V CDR1 and CDR2: SGDLS, YYNGEE.

This chain connects TRBV6-5 to TRBJ2-3, with D perhaps matching TRBD1 (6 bases). V was cut by 6 bases and J by 6 bases, with 19 bases left in between. Germline CDR1 MNHEY, CDR2 SVGAGI. CDR3 length equals 15 residues. The CDR3 loop reads CASRLQGGGPDTQYF. CDR3 DNA: TGTGCCAGCAGGTTACAGGGCGGCGGGCCCGATACGCAGTATTTT.

In its sample, this clone was seen once. J is TRBJ2-5 and V is TRBV2, with D tentatively TRBD2 (6 bases). Germline-derived CDR1 and CDR2 are SNHLY and FYNNEI. Between the trimmed V and J ends, which lost 6 bases and 5 bases, there was a span of 16 bases. This CDR3 region has 14 residues. The CDR3 loop is CASRAGQTGETQYF. The CDR3 nucleotides are TGTGCCAGCAGGGCGGGGCAAACCGGGGAGACCCAGTACTTC.

This chain joins TRBV7-9 and TRBJ2-5, with 7 bases matching TRBD1. J was trimmed by 5 bases and V by 4 bases; bases with no gene match: 10. The CDR3 covers 15 residues. Germline CDR1 is SEHNR and CDR2 is FQNEAQ (reference sequence). DNA for the CDR3: TGTGCCAGCAGCTCAGGGGCAGGGGGACGGGAGACCCAGTACTTC. It translates to CASSSGAGGRETQYF.

This clone was detected a few times. The rearrangement joins TRBV7-6 to TRBJ2-5; 7 bases are shared with TRBD2. This CDR3 is 15 amino acids long. Losses at the gene ends were 0 bases for V and 3 bases for J; bases not matched to a gene: 4. Germline V lookup: CDR1 SGHVS, CDR2 FNYEAQ. Written as DNA, the CDR3 is TGTGCCAGCAGCTTAGCTTCTAGCGGAAAAGAGACCCAGTACTTC. This codes for CASSLASSGKETQYF.

The gene calls are TRBV5-4 and TRBJ1-2; 7 positions match TRBD1. Germline V gives CDR1 SGHNT, CDR2 YYREEE (reference sequence). This CDR3 has 15 amino acids. V was clipped by 2 bases and J by 8 bases; unmatched bases: 12. The CDR3 DNA is TGTGCCAGCAGCTTAGCAACAGGGGACTTGGCGGGCTACACCTTC. Amino acid sequence: CASSLATGDLAGYTF. Complete variable domain (other parts from reference TRBV5-4 and TRBJ1-2): ETGVTQSPTHLIKTRGQQVTLRCSSQSGHNTVSWYQQALGQGPQFIFQYYREEENGRGNFPPRFSGLQFPNYSSELNVNALELDDSALYLCASSLATGDLAGYTFGSGTRLTVV.